Reported below is one TCR beta chain. Its antigen remains undetermined. Base qualities are not recorded, but no much larger clone differs from it by a single base. The data are from a study of blood T cell repertoires in COVID-19 (TCRdb year 2020). With respect to the entire study: Samples covering the acute and convalescent phases of COVID-19 were provided by collaborators in the United States, Italy and Spain. A de-identified subject ID, COVID-19 status, age in years and sex were almost always included in the sample metadata. The repertoires were released in a freely available public database intended as a resource for research on the immune response to SARS-CoV-2. Where HLA class I and class II types were available, the types were taken from metadata supplied by the sample provider, not from assay-based typing. Deeply sampled blood TCRbeta repertoires from subjects exposed to, actively infected with, or recovered from COVID-19 were included in the dataset. The prospective study material was composed of cDNA or gDNA derived from T cells, B-cell-depleted T cells, or PBMCs. Samples were obtained from the ongoing ImmuneRACE study (first 160 participants) and from some 1,300 subjects provided by 6 global collaborators. Study-wide findings and limitations: The amount of clinical and demographic metadata varied by source and participant and was provided uncurated.

Each collaborating institution followed its own protocols to collect whole blood in K2EDTA tubes. For TCRbeta analysis, collaborators shipped samples in one of three forms: frozen whole blood, isolated PBMCs, or DNA extracted from either of those sample types. The CDR3 holds 16 amino acids from the cysteine to the phenylalanine. Of the read, only the CDR3 DNA is kept; its 48 bases are in frame from base 1. The CDR1 and CDR2 encoded by the germline V gene (reference sequence) are LGHDT and YNNKEL. V drops 3 bases and J drops 4 bases, leaving 15 bases in between. The immunoSEQ Assay, a bias-controlled multiplex PCR, was used to amplify TCRbeta CDR3 regions from genomic DNA. The paper's data handling went like this. The number of nucleated cells in each sample was estimated by amplification of reference gene primers within the assay. Sequence reads were collapsed and filtered to measure the absolute abundance of every unique TCRbeta CDR3 rearrangement. Productive Simpson clonality was computed per sample as the square root of Simpson's diversity index over productive rearrangements. This is the immuneACCESS table as TCRdb keeps it, with only in-frame sequences that have V and J called. A part of the clones is gone; compared with another copy, unresolved V genes explain less than half, and the rest is unexplained. That table gives V, J and clone size, and the DNA gave D and trimming. The sample table lists approximately 300,000 clones, more than 70% of them with a count of one. The top ten hold roughly 1.3% of the sample.

Recombination joined TRBV3-1 (or the pseudogene TRBV3-2) with TRBJ2-2; matching of 6 bases hints at TRBD2 as the D gene. Sequencing input: peripheral blood. The TCR originated in a woman in her 50s with acute or convalescent COVID-19. The DNA sequence reads TGTGCCAGCAGCCAGGGACTCCGGGGGAGCACCGGGGAGCTGTTTTTT. Translated, it gives CASSQGLRGSTGELFF.